A single sample is the source of the 28 T cell receptor beta chains below, sequenced in a study. TCRdb itself ran the 5' RACE reads through MiXCR, one entry per CDR3 protein. The profile shows about 62,000 distinct CDR3 sequences, 30% of them singletons. Sample: tumor-infiltrating naive CD4+ T cells sorted from the breast tumor. The subset is: naive CD4+ T cells, CD4+CD45RA+CD25-. The source of these receptors is a female donor with breast cancer.

V and J are TRBV6-6 and TRBJ2-2; D gene ambiguous. Between the trimmed V and J ends, which lost 6 bases and 4 bases, there was a span of 24 bases. This CDR3 spans 18 amino acids. Germline assignment: CDR1 MNHNY and CDR2 SVGAGI (reference sequence). CDR3 in amino acids: CASSSPGLGMSGTGELFF. The CDR3 bases are TGTGCCAGCAGCTCACCGGGCCTTGGCATGTCGGGCACCGGGGAGCTGTTTTTT.

V gene TRBV6-5 combines with J gene TRBJ1-2; D not certain. The CDR3 has 13 residues. Trimming left V 0 bases short and J 11 bases short, with 13 bases between. The germline V gene encodes CDR1 MNHEY and CDR2 SVGAGI. The CDR3 sequence is CASSYSMGRGYTF. The CDR3, as DNA: TGTGCCAGCAGTTACTCGATGGGCAGAGGGTACACCTTC.

The chain is built from TRBV7-9 and TRBJ1-2; possible D gene TRBD1, 6 bases. Germline CDR1 SEHNR, CDR2 FQNEAQ (reference sequence). V lost 2 bases and J 6 bases, leaving 16 bases between the germline ends. The CDR3 totals 15 residues. For the CDR3, the DNA is TGTGCCAGCAGCTTAATGACTGGGGGCTTGGATGGCTACACCTTC. This gives the protein CASSLMTGGLDGYTF.

The V gene is TRBV21-1, the J gene TRBJ2-2; the D segment call TRBD2 is taken from the table without a DNA check. TRBV21-1 is classified as a pseudogene. The CDR3 extends over 18 amino acids. CDR3 DNA sequence: TGTGCCAGCAGCAACGGGACTAGCGGGAGGAAGGACACCGGGGAGCTGTTTTTT. It translates to CASSNGTSGRKDTGELFF.

This clonotype was found a few times. The rearrangement uses TRBV29-1 and TRBJ2-7, with D unresolved. The CDR3 contains 14 residues. The germline V gene encodes CDR1 SQVTM and CDR2 ANQGSEA. Trimming took off 2 bases at V and 0 bases at J, with 11 bases between the two ends. CDR3 sequence (DNA): TGCAGCGTTGAAACTGCGTCCCTCTCCTACGAGCAGTACTTC. Its protein product is CSVETASLSYEQYF.

This chain uses TRBV6-5 with TRBJ2-7; 10 bases agree with TRBD2. CDR3 length: 12 residues. V shed 6 bases and J 4 bases; nucleotides not matched to a gene: 0. The germline gives CDR1 MNHEY, CDR2 SVGAGI. CDR3 sequence (DNA): TGTGCCAGCAGGACTAGCGGGTACGAGCAGTACTTC. Translation gives CASRTSGYEQYF.

This clonotype occurred a few times. V and J are TRBV6-6 and TRBJ1-1; a possible D gene is TRBD1 (5 bases). The CDR3 runs to 14 residues. Germline loops: CDR1 MNHNY, CDR2 SVGAGI (reference sequence). V was shortened by 6 bases and J by 0 bases, with 11 bases between the two germline ends. CDR3 coding DNA: TGTGCCAGCAGGGAGGGACGGTTGAACACTGAAGCTTTCTTT. Encoded protein: CASREGRLNTEAFF.

The chain links TRBV25-1 to TRBJ2-3; 9 bases align to TRBD2. J was trimmed by 6 bases and V by 9 bases; bases with no gene match: 31. CDR3 size: 21 residues. Germline CDR1 MGHDK, CDR2 SYGVNS. CDR3 in DNA: TGTGCCAGTAACCAAGGCCCCCAGAAATCGACTAGCGGATCAATATGGGATACGCAGTATTTT. It codes for CASNQGPQKSTSGSIWDTQYF.

CDR3 protein: CASSRTPGEQYF. In DNA form, the CDR3 reads TGTGCCAGCAGTCGGACCCCGGGCGAGCAGTACTTC. The chain is built from TRBV28 and TRBJ2-7; D is unresolved. There are 12 residues in the CDR3. With 5 bases removed from V and 6 bases from J, the gap between germline ends came to 11 bases. Germline loops: CDR1 MDHEN, CDR2 SYDVKM.

CDR3 protein: CASSHGQFGTEAFF. CDR3 nucleotides: TGTGCCAGCAGCCACGGACAGTTTGGCACTGAAGCTTTCTTT. The chain links TRBV3-1 to TRBJ1-1, with a possible D match to TRBD1 (6 bases). This CDR3 contains 14 residues. Germline V gene sequence: CDR1 LGHDT, CDR2 YNNKEL (reference sequence). Trimming removed 3 bases from V and 4 bases from J, with 12 bases in between.

J is TRBJ1-1 and V is TRBV9; D perhaps matches TRBD1 (6 bases). The V gene's germline CDR1 is SGDLS and CDR2 YYNGEE. CDR3 size: 15 residues. V lost 4 bases and J 4 bases, leaving 17 bases between the germline ends. The CDR3 is CASSPYDQGSTEAFF. The CDR3 region has the DNA TGTGCCAGCAGCCCTTACGACCAGGGGAGCACTGAAGCTTTCTTT.

The chain recombines TRBV29-1 with TRBJ2-5; D ambiguous. The V and J ends lost 0 bases and 0 bases respectively, with 8 bases between them. Germline V gene lookup returns CDR1 SQVTM and CDR2 ANQGSEA. The CDR3 totals 14 residues. DNA of the CDR3: TGCAGCGTTGAAGACCAGGCTAACCAAGAGACCCAGTACTTC. This codes for CSVEDQANQETQYF.

This chain connects TRBV19 to TRBJ1-2, with D unclear. CDR3 length: 15 amino acids. Germline V lookup: CDR1 LNHDA, CDR2 SQIVND (reference sequence). With 7 bases removed from V and 8 bases from J, the gap between germline ends came to 23 bases. The CDR3 here is CASTHMGGSTGGYTF. As DNA, the CDR3 is TGTGCCAGTACTCATATGGGCGGGTCGACGGGAGGCTACACCTTC.

This clonotype has a handful of counts. This rearrangement joins TRBV20-1 to TRBJ2-1; 11 bases are a match to TRBD2. V shed 5 bases and J 15 bases; nucleotides not matched to a gene: 9. The CDR3 is 12 amino acids. Germline lookup yields CDR1 DFQATT and CDR2 SNEGSKA (reference sequence). CDR3 residues: CSAPSIAGGPFF. As DNA, the CDR3 is TGCAGTGCTCCTTCAATAGCGGGAGGGCCGTTCTTC.

This clonotype was counted a few times. The rearrangement links TRBV12-3 or TRBV12-4 to TRBJ2-2; 10 bases agree with TRBD2. The J segment lost 4 bases and the V segment lost 5 bases, leaving 7 bases of the junction unmatched. The CDR3 extends over 16 amino acids. CDR3 protein: CASSPPSGSITGELFF. The CDR3 nucleotides read TGTGCCAGCAGTCCCCCTAGCGGGAGTATCACCGGGGAGCTGTTTTTT.

This clonotype has more than one count but fewer than ten. The chain couples TRBV7-3 to TRBJ1-6, with D tentatively TRBD1 (5 bases). V lost 3 bases and J 5 bases, leaving 8 bases between the germline ends. This CDR3 has 14 amino acids. CDR1 is SGHTA, CDR2 FQGTGA, per germline. As DNA, the CDR3 is TGTGCCAGCAGCTTCCAGGGTAATAATTCACCCCTCCACTTT. It translates to CASSFQGNNSPLHF.

The V call is TRBV5-1, the J call TRBJ2-7; 7 bases agree with TRBD1. Looked up from germline, CDR1 is SGHRS and CDR2 is YFSETQ. The CDR3 has 15 amino acids. V lost 0 bases and J lost 6; bases outside the gene matches: 9. CDR3 loop: CASSLGWTGSAEQYF. The CDR3 DNA sequence: TGCGCCAGCAGCTTGGGATGGACAGGTTCGGCCGAGCAGTACTTC.

This clonotype has at least ten counts. The chain is built from TRBV4-3 and TRBJ1-5, with D unclear. V shed 0 bases and J shed 2 bases, with 11 bases lying between them. This CDR3 is 16 amino acids long. Germline CDR1 and CDR2: LGHNA and YSLEER. CDR3 residues: CASSQDFAGGNQPQHF. CDR3 nucleotides: TGCGCCAGCAGCCAAGATTTCGCAGGTGGCAATCAGCCCCAGCATTTT.

This clonotype was detected many times. This chain connects TRBV15 to TRBJ2-5; the D gene is possibly TRBD1 (6 bases). V was trimmed by 3 bases and J by 5 bases, leaving 13 bases between them. The CDR3 sequence is 14 residues long. Germline V gene data show CDR1 as LNHNV and CDR2 as YYDKDF (reference sequence). CDR3 bases: TGTGCCACCAGCAGCGGGACACGCGGTGAGACCCAGTACTTC. The encoded protein is CATSSGTRGETQYF.

This clonotype was seen a few times. This chain connects TRBV5-1 to TRBJ1-1; 8 bases align to TRBD1. Germline V gives CDR1 SGHRS, CDR2 YFSETQ. The CDR3 sequence is 15 residues long. The V gene end was trimmed by 0 bases and the J gene end by 7 bases; junction bases not matched to a gene: 8. CDR3 sequence reads: CASSLAPGQESEAFF. CDR3 nucleotides: TGCGCCAGCAGCTTGGCACCGGGACAGGAAAGTGAAGCTTTCTTT.

This clonotype was detected a few times. The rearrangement uses TRBV12-3 or TRBV12-4 and TRBJ1-5; D is uncertain. V was pared by 2 bases and J by 9 bases, with 11 bases between. The CDR3 runs to 13 residues. CDR3 sequence (DNA): TGTGCCAGCAGTTTACGGGAGGGTAGGCCCCAGCATTTT. Translation gives CASSLREGRPQHF.

The gene calls are TRBV3-1 and TRBJ2-2, with TRBD1 matching 9 bases. The CDR3 covers 17 residues. CDR1 LGHDT and CDR2 YNNKEL come from the germline V gene (reference sequence). V lost 5 bases to trimming and J lost 1 base; unmatched junction nucleotides: 8. CDR3 amino acids: CASSLLPGQGNTGELFF. The CDR3 DNA sequence: TGTGCCAGCAGCTTGTTACCGGGACAGGGGAACACCGGGGAGCTGTTTTTT.

The genes are TRBV2 and TRBJ2-1, with TRBD2 matching over 15 bases. V shed 2 bases, J shed 9 bases, and the junction held 5 bases outside the gene matches. The germline V gene encodes CDR1 SNHLY and CDR2 FYNNEI. The CDR3 loop spans 16 amino acids. The CDR3 here is CASSERGLAGGGEQFF. The CDR3 DNA is TGTGCCAGCAGTGAACGGGGACTAGCGGGAGGAGGTGAGCAGTTCTTC.

This chain connects TRBV6-2 or TRBV6-3 to TRBJ2-7; 13 nucleotides line up with TRBD2. The CDR3 has 15 amino acids. The junction had 7 bases not matched to a gene; V was cut back by 2 bases and J by 9 bases. Germline CDR1 is MNHEY and CDR2 is SVGEGT. The CDR3 reads CASSYLGLAGDGQYF. Here the CDR3 DNA reads TGTGCCAGCAGTTACCTTGGACTAGCGGGAGATGGGCAGTACTTC.

Details on this clonotype: A clone one base away is much larger, so this may be a read error. The rearrangement joins TRBV5-6 to TRBJ1-2, with unresolved D. This CDR3 has 14 residues. The ends were cut back, 4 bases at V and 4 bases at J, with 14 bases in the middle. Germline CDR1 is SGHDT and CDR2 is YYEEEE. The CDR3 sequence is CASSRRTGSYGYTF. CDR3 nucleotide sequence: TGTGCCAGCAGCCGAAGGACGGGGAGCTATGGCTACACCTTC. The full variable domain, rest sourced from reference TRBV5-6 and TRBJ1-2, is DAGVTQSPTHLIKTRGQQVTLRCSPKSGHDTVSWYQQALGQGPQFIFQYYEEEERQRGNFPDRFSGHQFPNYSSELNVNALLLGDSALYLCASSRRTGSYGYTFGSGTRLTVV.

The V and J genes are TRBV7-2 and TRBJ2-4, with 9 bases fitting TRBD1. V trimming: 7 bases; J trimming: 2 bases; junction bases outside the gene matches: 9. Germline assignment: CDR1 SGHTA and CDR2 FQGNSA. The CDR3 consists of 16 residues. CDR3 nucleotides: TGTGCCAGCAAAGAGGGACAGGGTGAAACCAAAAACATTCAGTACTTC. Encoded protein: CASKEGQGETKNIQYF.

Many counts were recorded for this clonotype. The rearrangement joins TRBV9 to TRBJ1-1; D uncertain. Germline CDR1 is SGDLS and CDR2 is YYNGEE. This CDR3 region has 14 residues. Trimming removed 0 bases from V and 1 base from J, with 7 bases in between. The CDR3 here is CASSVVMGNTEAFF. The CDR3 region has the DNA TGTGCCAGCAGCGTAGTGATGGGGAACACTGAAGCTTTCTTT. Using reference TRBV9 and TRBJ1-1 for the parts outside the CDR3, the full variable domain is DSGVTQTPKHLITATGQRVTLRCSPRSGDLSVYWYQQSLDQGLQFLIQYYNGEERAKGNILERFSAQQFPDLHSELNLSSLELGDSALYFCASSVVMGNTEAFFGQGTRLTVV.

This chain connects TRBV12-3 or TRBV12-4 to TRBJ1-4, with TRBD1 matching 8 bases. The CDR3 runs 18 residues. The trim removed 6 bases at V and 0 bases at J, leaving 12 bases unmatched. Here the CDR3 DNA reads TGTGCCAGCAGCCGACAGGGGATTGGGGTTTCAACTAATGAAAAACTGTTTTTT. Its translation is CASSRQGIGVSTNEKLFF.